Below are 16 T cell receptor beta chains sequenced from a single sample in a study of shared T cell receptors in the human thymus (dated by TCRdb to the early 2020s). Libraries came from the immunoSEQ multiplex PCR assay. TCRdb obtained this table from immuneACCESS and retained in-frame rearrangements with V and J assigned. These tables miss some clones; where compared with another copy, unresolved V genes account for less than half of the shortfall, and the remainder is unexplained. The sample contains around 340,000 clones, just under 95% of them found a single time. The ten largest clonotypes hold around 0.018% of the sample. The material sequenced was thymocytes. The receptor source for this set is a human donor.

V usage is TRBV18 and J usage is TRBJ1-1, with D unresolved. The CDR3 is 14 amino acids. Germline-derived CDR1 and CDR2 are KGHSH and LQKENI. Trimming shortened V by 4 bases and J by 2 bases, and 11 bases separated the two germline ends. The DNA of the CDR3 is TGTGCCAGCTCACGACTGGCGGCCAACACTGAAGCTTTCTTT. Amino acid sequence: CASSRLAANTEAFF.

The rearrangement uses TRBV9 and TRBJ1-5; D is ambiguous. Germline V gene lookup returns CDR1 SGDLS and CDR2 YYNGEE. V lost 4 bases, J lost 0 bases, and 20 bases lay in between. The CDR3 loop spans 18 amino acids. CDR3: CASSPSAAVLDSNQPQHF. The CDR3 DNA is TGTGCCAGCAGCCCTTCGGCCGCAGTCCTTGATAGCAATCAGCCCCAGCATTTT.

In DNA form, the CDR3 reads TGTGCCAGTAGTCCCGGACCGCCGCAAGCTTTCTTT. Amino acids: CASSPGPPQAFF. The rearrangement joins TRBV19 to TRBJ1-1, with D unresolved. Trimming shortened V by 5 bases and J by 9 bases, and 13 bases separated the two germline ends. This CDR3 is 12 amino acids long. Germline V gene sequence: CDR1 LNHDA, CDR2 SQIVND (reference sequence).

The CDR3 here is CAWSARGQSSGRADNEQFF. The CDR3 bases are TGTGCCTGGAGTGCCCGCGGACAGTCTAGCGGGAGGGCCGACAATGAGCAGTTCTTC. The chain carries TRBV30 and TRBJ2-1; 12 bases match TRBD2. This CDR3 spans 19 amino acids. Germline-derived CDR1 and CDR2 are GTSNPN and SVGIG (reference sequence). Unmatched junction bases numbered 15, after V lost 1 base and J lost 5 bases.

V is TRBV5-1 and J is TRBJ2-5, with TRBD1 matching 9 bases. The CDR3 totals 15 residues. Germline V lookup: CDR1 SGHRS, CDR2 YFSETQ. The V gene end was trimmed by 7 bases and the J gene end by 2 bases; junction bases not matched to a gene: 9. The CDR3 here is CASERGQGRQETQYF. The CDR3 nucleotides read TGCGCCAGCGAAAGAGGACAGGGGCGTCAAGAGACCCAGTACTTC.

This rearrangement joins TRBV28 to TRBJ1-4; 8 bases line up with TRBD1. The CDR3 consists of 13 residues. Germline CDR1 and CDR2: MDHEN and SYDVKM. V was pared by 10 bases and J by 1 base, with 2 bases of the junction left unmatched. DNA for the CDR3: TGTGCCACCGACAGGGGAACTAATGAAAAACTGTTTTTT. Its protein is CATDRGTNEKLFF.

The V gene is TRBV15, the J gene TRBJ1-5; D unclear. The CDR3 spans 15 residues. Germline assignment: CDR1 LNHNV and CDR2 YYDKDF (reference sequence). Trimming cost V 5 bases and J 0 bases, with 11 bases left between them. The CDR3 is CATSLGSYSNQPQHF. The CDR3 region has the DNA TGTGCCACCAGCTTGGGGAGCTATAGCAATCAGCCCCAGCATTTT.

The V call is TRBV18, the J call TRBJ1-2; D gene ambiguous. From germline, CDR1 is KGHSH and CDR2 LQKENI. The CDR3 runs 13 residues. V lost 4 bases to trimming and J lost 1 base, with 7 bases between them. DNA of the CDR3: TGTGCCAGCTCACTAAGACATAACTATGGCTACACCTTC. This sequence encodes CASSLRHNYGYTF.

DNA for the CDR3: TGCGCCAGCAGCCCTACTTCCGGGACTAGTCTTAATACGCAGTATTTT. Protein: CASSPTSGTSLNTQYF. The J gene is TRBJ2-3, the V gene TRBV4-1, with 8 bases matching TRBD2. With V trimmed by 4 bases and J by 7 bases, 13 bases remained unmatched. This CDR3 region has 16 residues. Germline CDR1 MGHRA, CDR2 YSYEKL.

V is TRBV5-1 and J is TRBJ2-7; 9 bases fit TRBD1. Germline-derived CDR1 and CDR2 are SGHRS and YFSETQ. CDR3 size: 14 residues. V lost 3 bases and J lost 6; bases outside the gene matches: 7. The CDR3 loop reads CASSSRDREGEQYF. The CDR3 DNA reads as TGCGCCAGCAGCTCCCGGGACAGGGAAGGCGAGCAGTACTTC.

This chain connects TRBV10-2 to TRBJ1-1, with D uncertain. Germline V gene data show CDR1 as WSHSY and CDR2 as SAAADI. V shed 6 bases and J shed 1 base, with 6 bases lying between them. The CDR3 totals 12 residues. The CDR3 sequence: CASSIRNTEAFF. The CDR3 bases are TGCGCCAGCAGCATCCGGAACACTGAAGCTTTCTTT.

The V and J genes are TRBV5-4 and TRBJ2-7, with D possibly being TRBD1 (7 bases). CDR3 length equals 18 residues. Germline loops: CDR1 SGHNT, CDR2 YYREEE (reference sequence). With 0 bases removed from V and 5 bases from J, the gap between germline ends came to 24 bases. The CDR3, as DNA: TGTGCCAGCAGCTTGGCGGGGCGGGACAGAAAAAAATCTGACGAGCAGTACTTC. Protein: CASSLAGRDRKKSDEQYF.

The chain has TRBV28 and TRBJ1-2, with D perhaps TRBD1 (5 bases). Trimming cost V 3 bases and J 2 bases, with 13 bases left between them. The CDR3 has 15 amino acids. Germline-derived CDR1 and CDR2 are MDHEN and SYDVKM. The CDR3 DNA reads TGTGCCAGCAGTTTGGGGCAGGAAGTGAACTATGGCTACACCTTC. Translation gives CASSLGQEVNYGYTF.

The CDR3 spells CASSSGSPSTDTQYF. The DNA for the CDR3 is TGTGCCAGCAGCTCGGGTTCGCCTAGCACAGATACGCAGTATTTT. This chain connects TRBV5-4 to TRBJ2-3; D ambiguous. Germline assignment: CDR1 SGHNT and CDR2 YYREEE (reference sequence). This CDR3 has 15 residues. The ends were cut back, 3 bases at V and 0 bases at J, with 11 bases in the middle.

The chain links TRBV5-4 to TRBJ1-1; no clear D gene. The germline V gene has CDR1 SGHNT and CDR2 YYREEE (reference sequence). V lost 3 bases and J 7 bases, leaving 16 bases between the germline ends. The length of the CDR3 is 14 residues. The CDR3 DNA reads TGTGCCAGCAGCTCAGATGGACCAAGCGGTGAAGCTTTCTTT. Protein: CASSSDGPSGEAFF.

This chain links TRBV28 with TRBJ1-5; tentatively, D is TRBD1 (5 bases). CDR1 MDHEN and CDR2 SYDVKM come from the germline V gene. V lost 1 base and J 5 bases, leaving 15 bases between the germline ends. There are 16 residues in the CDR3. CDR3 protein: CASSLYGQGEYQPQHF. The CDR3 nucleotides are TGTGCCAGCAGTTTATACGGGCAGGGTGAGTATCAGCCCCAGCATTTT.